This T cell receptor (beta chain) came from a study of PD-L1 blockade in urothelial cancer. Trimming cost V 3 bases and J 7 bases, with 13 bases left between them. Germline lookup yields CDR1 MNHNS and CDR2 SASEGT. The CDR3 length is 13 residues. The investigators introduced synthetic TCR analog templates into each PCR as spikes. Repertoires were generated with immunoSEQ multiplex PCR, while TCRdb's copy carries only in-frame clones and drops some. The table records under 70,000 clones, approximately 80% of them present only once. Time point described: pretreatment peripheral blood. The sequences come from PBMCs, collected around atezolizumab (anti-PD-L1) treatment. V and J are TRBV6-1 and TRBJ2-7, with a weak D call TRBD2 (6 bases). The source is a man aged 65-85 years with urothelial cancer. CDR3 DNA sequence: TGTGCCAGCAGTGAGACTACGGAGGGGGAGCAGTACTTC. It encodes CASSETTEGEQYF.